This T cell receptor (beta chain) was sequenced in a study of T-cell memory formation after mild COVID-19. J lost 6 bases, V lost 5 bases, and 3 bases had no gene match. This CDR3 has 13 amino acids. In germline, CDR1 is DFQATT, CDR2 SNEGSKA (reference sequence). Study conclusions and caveats: A second wave expanding day 15 to 37 was CD4+-biased; contracting clones were balanced. Among contracting clones, CD4+ were mainly CM/EM and CD8+ enriched in EMRA.

This clonotype was observed at least ten times. Its antigen is currently unknown. One entry per CDR3 protein, called by TCRdb with MiXCR from the 5' RACE reads. The sample shows 250,000 to 300,000 distinct CDR3 sequences, around 17% of them seen only once. This clonotype originated in a man aged 18 to 35 who had mild COVID-19 (a few samples of this study predate the infection). Cell type and time point are not known. Source material: PBMCs or a T cell subset sorted from them (not recorded which). J is TRBJ2-3 and V is TRBV20-1; 12 nucleotides match TRBD2. The CDR3 reads CSAAGTSGDTQYF. The CDR3 coding sequence is TGCAGTGCTGCCGGGACTAGCGGGGATACGCAGTATTTT.